A single sample is the source of the 5 T cell receptor beta chains below, sequenced in a study of T cell repertoires in cytomegalovirus infection. TCRdb re-derived calls from the reads in MiXCR, one entry per CDR3 protein. The sample holds around 430,000 distinct CDR3 sequences, 40% to 50% seen once. Their recognized antigens are unknown. The starting material was cultured PBMCs, obtained from culture after CMV antigen stimulation. The receptors stem from a human donor in good health (CMV status not recorded). Some clones in this sample may be carry-over from other donors' samples.

The chain carries TRBV6-8 and TRBJ1-2; D gene unclear. Per the germline V gene, CDR1 is MNHGY and CDR2 is SAAAGT. The CDR3 extends over 14 amino acids. The ends were cut back, 6 bases at V and 3 bases at J, with 14 bases in the middle. CDR3 in DNA: TGTGCCAGCAGCCCGTCTGCCTGGGACTATGGCTACACCTTC. The encoded protein is CASSPSAWDYGYTF.

The rearrangement uses TRBV19 and TRBJ2-1; tentative D call: TRBD1 (6 bases). The CDR3 length is 15 residues. V was cut by 5 bases and J by 5 bases, with 16 bases left in between. Germline loops: CDR1 LNHDA, CDR2 SQIVND (reference sequence). CDR3 nucleotide sequence: TGTGCCAGTAGTGTACAGGGTAATTTGAACAATGAGCAGTTCTTC. This gives the protein CASSVQGNLNNEQFF. Supplemented by reference TRBV19 and TRBJ2-1, the full variable domain reads DGGITQSPKYLFRKEGQNVTLSCEQNLNHDAMYWYRQDPGQGLRLIYYSQIVNDFQKGDIAEGYSVSREKKESFPLTVTSAQKNPTAFYLCASSVQGNLNNEQFFGPGTRLTVL.

The CDR3 loop is CASSLKGDVSDTQYF. The CDR3 region has the DNA TGTGCCAGCAGTTTAAAGGGGGACGTCTCAGATACGCAGTATTTT. The chain carries TRBV7-2 and TRBJ2-3, with TRBD1 as a possible D gene (6 bases). Between the trimmed V and J ends, which lost 6 bases and 4 bases, there was a span of 17 bases. The CDR3 covers 15 residues. CDR1 and CDR2 from the germline V gene are SGHTA and FQGNSA.

In this sample, this clonotype turned up a few times. This chain joins TRBV6-5 and TRBJ1-4; TRBD1 agrees at 9 bases. V lost 0 bases to trimming and J lost 8 bases; unmatched junction nucleotides: 10. From germline, CDR1 is MNHEY and CDR2 SVGAGI. The CDR3 sequence is 17 residues long. The CDR3 loop reads CASSYSKHRGLGEKLFF. The CDR3 DNA reads as TGTGCCAGCAGTTACTCGAAGCACAGGGGGCTAGGGGAAAAACTGTTTTTT.

The chain is built from TRBV5-1 and TRBJ2-7; D gene unclear. The V gene's germline CDR1 is SGHRS and CDR2 YFSETQ. V lost 4 bases and J lost 4, with 21 bases in between. The CDR3 sequence is 16 residues long. Here the CDR3 DNA reads TGCGCCAGCAGCCGAACGAGCAGCTTGGGGAATTACGAGCAGTACTTC. Its translation is CASSRTSSLGNYEQYF.